This T cell receptor beta chain was sequenced for a study of CD8+ T cells in alopecia areata. Trimming left V 1 base short and J 6 bases short, with 4 bases between. The CDR3 totals 11 residues. Germline V CDR1 and CDR2: MGHDK, SYGVNS. Sequencing relied on a cDNA template that was reverse transcribed from extracted RNA. The assay was immunoSEQ multiplex PCR, and TCRdb's table has in-frame clones only and misses some. The repertoire consists of fewer than 250,000 clones, with less than 45% occurring once and the leading ten covering approximately 2.9%. Treatment denoted: oral pan-JAK inhibitor, 5-10 mg twice daily. This clone was seen a handful of times.

This clonotype was sampled from a human donor with alopecia areata. Here the sequenced sample was CD4+ T cells sorted from blood, taken around week 37, from a patient treated with tofacitinib. V and J are TRBV25-1 and TRBJ2-7; D gene ambiguous. The CDR3 DNA reads TGTGCCAGCAGTGAATTAACCGAGCAGTACTTC. Its protein is CASSELTEQYF.